Listed below are T cell receptor beta chains from one sample, sequenced in a study of type 1 regulatory T cells. TCRdb redid the calling of the reads with MiXCR, one entry per CDR3 protein. The table records about 69,000 distinct CDR3 sequences, 20% to 25% of them present only once. Which antigens these TCRs recognize remains unknown. Sequenced material: cultured type 1 regulatory T (Tr1) cells, either the whole culture or a sorted fraction (not recorded which). These receptors came from a human donor in good health. Both conserved end residues are part of each CDR3. The order of the fields is J gene, V gene, D gene, CDR3 protein. D genes are given only for firm matches.

J gene: TRBJ2-1
V gene: TRBV29-1
D gene: NA
CDR3 protein: CSVDETGVSGEQFF

J gene: TRBJ2-7
V gene: TRBV18
D gene: NA
CDR3 protein: CASSPSSTGNYEQYF

J gene: TRBJ2-1
V gene: TRBV29-1
D gene: TRBD1
CDR3 protein: CSVGDRGRNEQFF

J gene: TRBJ1-2
V gene: TRBV2
D gene: TRBD1
CDR3 protein: CASSVTGEVYGYTF

J gene: TRBJ2-3
V gene: TRBV6-5
D gene: NA
CDR3 protein: CASKGSATDTQYF

J gene: TRBJ1-2
V gene: TRBV5-1
D gene: TRBD1
CDR3 protein: CASSPSQGEGGYTF

J gene: TRBJ2-2
V gene: TRBV29-1
D gene: NA
CDR3 protein: CSVAGSNTGELFF

J gene: TRBJ2-1
V gene: TRBV5-1
D gene: TRBD1
CDR3 protein: CASSWERDSNEQFF

J gene: TRBJ2-1
V gene: TRBV7-2
D gene: TRBD2
CDR3 protein: CASREPGLAGYNEQFF

J gene: TRBJ2-5
V gene: TRBV5-1
D gene: NA
CDR3 protein: CASREQVIEETQYF

J gene: TRBJ1-1
V gene: TRBV3-1
D gene: NA
CDR3 protein: CASSHTGRLAFF

J gene: TRBJ2-6
V gene: TRBV7-2
D gene: NA
CDR3 protein: CASSLVGTGSGANVLTF

J gene: TRBJ1-3
V gene: TRBV5-1
D gene: TRBD1
CDR3 protein: CASSDRADSGNTIYF

J gene: TRBJ2-5
V gene: TRBV5-5
D gene: TRBD1
CDR3 protein: CASRRGQGETQYF

J gene: TRBJ1-4
V gene: TRBV7-9
D gene: NA
CDR3 protein: CASSQGGRGEKLFF

J gene: TRBJ2-1
V gene: TRBV5-1
D gene: NA
CDR3 protein: CASSIGFSSNEQFF

J gene: TRBJ2-2
V gene: TRBV5-1
D gene: NA
CDR3 protein: CASRRENAGELFF

J gene: TRBJ2-4
V gene: TRBV2
D gene: NA
CDR3 protein: CASSERSGVAKNIQYF

J gene: TRBJ1-1
V gene: TRBV9
D gene: NA
CDR3 protein: CASSVENTEAFF

J gene: TRBJ2-4
V gene: TRBV12-3/TRBV12-4
D gene: TRBD1
CDR3 protein: CASSGFRDREGENIQYF